This T cell receptor beta chain was retrieved from a study of T-cell memory formation after mild COVID-19. In its sample, this clonotype was seen many times. Its antigen is unidentified. Germline CDR1 is SEHNR and CDR2 is FQNEAQ (reference sequence). The V end was cut by 5 bases, the J end by 9 bases, with 10 bases between. The CDR3 length is 12 residues. General observations from the study: Contracting clones from day 15 to 85 had balanced CD4/CD8; later expanders favoured CD4+. The authors left the SARS-CoV-2 specificity of second-wave clones peaking on day 37 unconfirmed. Contracting CD4+ clones were located mainly in CM and EM, and CD8+ clones in EMRA. That cross-reactive memory joined was suggested by some responding clones appearing in pre-infection memory.

TCRdb used MiXCR to reprocess the 5' RACE reads, holding one entry per CDR3 protein. The sample has 300,000 to 400,000 distinct CDR3 sequences; about an eighth are singletons. The receptor comes from a young man who had mild COVID-19 (a few samples of this study predate the infection). Cell type and time point are not known. This rearrangement joins TRBV7-9 to TRBJ2-2; D is perhaps TRBD1 (5 bases). Sequencing was performed on PBMCs or a T cell subset sorted from them (not recorded which). The CDR3 bases are TGTGCCAGCAGCCCTCAGGGCCGGGAGCTGTTTTTT. Protein sequence: CASSPQGRELFF.